The 9 T cell receptor beta chains below were found in one sample sequenced in a study of T cell responses to AZD1222 COVID-19 vaccine. The protocol was immunoSEQ multiplex PCR, while the TCRdb copy is restricted to in-frame clones and leaves out a portion. The table lists about 110,000 clones, approximately 89% of them singletons. The sequences come from peripheral blood, collected on day 0 of AZD1222 vaccination. These receptors came from an adult in good health.

The rearrangement uses TRBV27 and TRBJ2-7; no firm D call. The V gene's germline CDR1 is MNHEY and CDR2 SMNVEV (reference sequence). The CDR3 has 12 residues. Deletions cut 2 bases from V and 5 bases from J, with 7 bases between. DNA of the CDR3: TGTGCCAGCAGTTTAGCCGGTGACGAGCAGTACTTC. The encoded protein is CASSLAGDEQYF.

This sequence joins TRBV6-1 and TRBJ1-1; 8 bases line up with TRBD1. V gave up 3 bases and J gave up 0 bases; unmatched junction bases: 6. The CDR3 sequence is 16 residues long. Looked up from germline, CDR1 is MNHNS and CDR2 is SASEGT. CDR3 nucleotide sequence: TGTGCCAGCAGTGAGATACAGGGGGGGATGAACACTGAAGCTTTCTTT. Encoded protein: CASSEIQGGMNTEAFF.

This chain joins TRBV28 and TRBJ1-6; D gene unclear. Deletions cut 3 bases from V and 5 bases from J, with 17 bases between. This CDR3 contains 17 residues. The germline CDR1 and CDR2 sequences are MDHEN and SYDVKM. The CDR3 loop reads CASSLISGRRDNSPLHF. As DNA, the CDR3 is TGTGCCAGCAGTTTGATCTCTGGCAGGCGAGATAATTCACCCCTCCACTTT.

This clone has a single count. The rearrangement links TRBV3-1 (or the pseudogene TRBV3-2) to TRBJ2-3, with 7 bases fitting TRBD2. CDR3 size: 16 residues. V was clipped by 3 bases and J by 0 bases; unmatched bases: 6. Germline V gene data show CDR1 as LGHDT and CDR2 as YNNKEL (reference sequence). CDR3 region: CASSQKAGLSTDTQYF. Here the CDR3 DNA reads TGTGCCAGCAGCCAGAAAGCGGGGCTCAGCACAGATACGCAGTATTTT.

Remarks on this clone: This CDR3 is also generated by other DNA sequences in the sample. The chain couples TRBV5-1 to TRBJ2-5; 7 nucleotides align to TRBD1. This CDR3 is built from 14 residues. V trimming: 2 bases; J trimming: 4 bases; junction bases outside the gene matches: 5. The germline CDR1 and CDR2 sequences are SGHRS and YFSETQ. The chain's CDR3 is CASSLQGSRETQYF. DNA of the CDR3: TGCGCCAGCAGCTTACAGGGGAGCAGAGAGACCCAGTACTTC.

V is TRBV3-1 (or the pseudogene TRBV3-2) and J is TRBJ1-2; no reliable D call. The CDR3 runs to 15 residues. Trimming cost V 1 base and J 4 bases, with 13 bases left between them. Germline V lookup: CDR1 LGHDT, CDR2 YNNKEL (reference sequence). The CDR3 reads CASSQVRRIGYGYTF. The CDR3 DNA is TGTGCCAGCAGCCAAGTGCGCAGGATCGGCTATGGCTACACCTTC.

This clone was seen only a few times. The V call is TRBV7-9, the J call TRBJ2-7; D ambiguous. Trimming stripped 8 bases from V and 3 bases from J, with 11 bases between. Germline V gene data show CDR1 as SEHNR and CDR2 as FQNEAQ (reference sequence). This CDR3 region has 12 residues. CDR3 nucleotide sequence: TGTGCCAGCGGTTTACAGAGCTACGAGCAGTACTTC. It yields the protein CASGLQSYEQYF.

V is TRBV7-6 and J is TRBJ2-7; TRBD2 matches at 12 bases. Germline V gene data show CDR1 as SGHVS and CDR2 as FNYEAQ. Losses at the gene ends were 5 bases for V and 2 bases for J; bases not matched to a gene: 4. The CDR3 is 15 residues long. DNA of the CDR3: TGTGCCAGCAGCGCGACTAGCGGGGGAGCCTACGAGCAGTACTTC. Translated, it gives CASSATSGGAYEQYF. The full variable domain, rest sourced from reference TRBV7-6 and TRBJ2-7, is GAGVSQSPRYKVTKRGQDVALRCDPISGHVSLYWYRQALGQGPEFLTYFNYEAQQDKSGLPNDRFSAERPEGSISTLTIQRTEQRDSAMYRCASSATSGGAYEQYFGPGTRLTVT.

This chain connects TRBV5-8 to TRBJ1-3, with 8 bases that match TRBD1. CDR3 length: 13 residues. Germline CDR1 reads SGHTS; CDR2 reads YDEGEE. Losses at the gene ends were 5 bases for V and 4 bases for J; bases not matched to a gene: 2. As DNA, the CDR3 is TGTGCCAGCAGACGGACAGGGGGAAACACCATATATTTT. This encodes CASRRTGGNTIYF.